The 20 T cell receptor beta chains below all came from one sample that was sequenced in a study of CD8+CD57+ T cells in acquired aplastic anemia. Genomic DNA was employed as the template in profiling TCR beta VDJ and CDR3. Each CDR3 protein gets one entry after TCRdb re-called the reads with MiXCR. The sample lists roughly 150,000 distinct CDR3 sequences; roughly 45% were seen once. The sequenced sample consisted of sorted CD4+, CD8+, or CD8+CD57+ T cells (not recorded which) from PBMCs. The receptors come from a human donor in good health.

The chain uses TRBV9 and TRBJ1-1, with a weak D call TRBD1 (5 bases). The ends were cut back, 3 bases at V and 3 bases at J, with 15 bases in the middle. This CDR3 contains 15 residues. CDR1 and CDR2 (germline): SGDLS, YYNGEE. The CDR3: CASSESLDRDTEAFF. CDR3 coding DNA: TGTGCCAGCAGCGAATCCCTAGACAGAGACACTGAAGCTTTCTTT.

The chain links TRBV10-1 to TRBJ1-5, with TRBD1 matching over 9 bases. The germline V gene has CDR1 WNHNN and CDR2 SYGVQD (reference sequence). The V and J ends lost 2 bases and 0 bases, in that order; junction bases with no gene match: 2. This CDR3 is built from 16 residues. The CDR3 protein is CASSEGTGNSNQPQHF. The CDR3 DNA is TGCGCCAGCAGTGAGGGGACAGGGAATAGCAATCAGCCCCAGCATTTT.

In this sample, this clonotype turned up a few times. A read error may explain this, as a much larger clone is one base away. The chain carries TRBV7-3 and TRBJ1-5; TRBD1 matches at 9 bases. Germline CDR1 is SGHTA and CDR2 is FQGTGA. The CDR3 loop spans 16 amino acids. The CDR3, as DNA: TGTGCCAGCAGCTTAGCAGGGACAGGGAGGGGGCAGCCCCGGCATTTT. Translation: CASSLAGTGRGQPRHF.

As for this clonotype: A clone one base away is much larger, so this may be a read error. The chain has TRBV20-1 and TRBJ1-5, with TRBD1 matching 10 bases. CDR3 length: 15 residues. Germline-derived CDR1 and CDR2 are DFQATT and SNEGSKA (reference sequence). With V trimmed by 6 bases and J by 0 bases, 5 bases remained unmatched. The CDR3 region is CSAGTGEYSNQPQHF. As DNA, the CDR3 is TGCAGTGCCGGGACAGGGGAGTATAGCAATCAGCCCCAGCATTTT.

This clonotype appeared a few times. The chain combines TRBV15 with TRBJ1-2, with 7 bases lining up with TRBD1. The CDR3 extends over 16 amino acids. V trimming: 2 bases; J trimming: 8 bases; junction bases outside the gene matches: 14. Germline V gene sequence: CDR1 LNHNV, CDR2 YYDKDF (reference sequence). CDR3 region: CATSRTKEAGGKGYTF. CDR3 coding DNA: TGTGCCACCAGCAGAACAAAGGAAGCAGGGGGAAAAGGCTACACCTTC.

This clonotype was counted at least ten times. This sequence joins TRBV6-5 and TRBJ2-7, with a possible D match to TRBD1 (8 bases). Germline V gives CDR1 MNHEY, CDR2 SVGAGI. The germline V and J ends were trimmed by 2 bases and 3 bases, with 23 bases remaining between them. The CDR3 consists of 18 residues. CDR3 coding DNA: TGTGCCAGCAGTTACCTCGGGGGGACGGGCAGGGGGCACTACGAGCAGTACTTC. Residues: CASSYLGGTGRGHYEQYF.

This clonotype was observed a handful of times. The chain employs TRBV12-3 or TRBV12-4 and TRBJ2-2, with 11 bases matching TRBD1. V trimming: 8 bases; J trimming: 4 bases; junction bases outside the gene matches: 18. The CDR3 is made up of 19 amino acids. The CDR3 protein is CASRLRTGGVGKGTGELFF. The CDR3 bases are TGTGCCAGCCGTCTACGGACAGGGGGCGTCGGTAAGGGCACCGGGGAGCTGTTTTTT.

This clonotype was detected only once. The chain recombines TRBV11-2 with TRBJ1-5; a possible D gene is TRBD1 (6 bases). CDR3 size: 16 residues. Looked up from germline, CDR1 is SGHAT and CDR2 is FQNNGV. V lost 4 bases and J lost 7, with 20 bases in between. The CDR3 protein is CASSSRLAVGGQPQHF. CDR3 bases: TGTGCCAGCAGCTCGAGACTAGCGGTAGGGGGGCAGCCCCAGCATTTT.

This chain joins TRBV20-1 and TRBJ1-1; D is unclear. Deletions cut 1 base from V and 0 bases from J, with 9 bases between. The germline CDR1 and CDR2 sequences are DFQATT and SNEGSKA (reference sequence). The CDR3 totals 14 residues. DNA for the CDR3: TGCAGTGCTAGAGTCGTAAAGGTGAACACTGAAGCTTTCTTT. Protein sequence: CSARVVKVNTEAFF.

This sequence joins TRBV19 and TRBJ2-7; no reliable D call. V was cut by 5 bases and J by 2 bases, with 16 bases left in between. In germline, CDR1 is LNHDA, CDR2 SQIVND (reference sequence). The CDR3 has 15 residues. The CDR3 sequence is CASSPSAGGAYEQYF. In DNA form, the CDR3 reads TGTGCCAGTAGTCCCTCGGCAGGTGGGGCCTACGAGCAGTACTTC.

The genes are TRBV11-2 and TRBJ1-4, with TRBD1 as a possible D gene (5 bases). The CDR3 is 16 residues long. V lost 0 bases and J lost 3, with 11 bases in between. Germline CDR1 is SGHAT and CDR2 is FQNNGV. CDR3 bases: TGTGCCAGCAGCTTAGACGAGGGGACCCCTAATGAAAAACTGTTTTTT. Translation: CASSLDEGTPNEKLFF.

The DNA for the CDR3 is TGTGCCAGCAGTCTCTCGACTGTTAGCTCCTACGAGCAGTACTTC. Its translation is CASSLSTVSSYEQYF. The chain couples TRBV28 to TRBJ2-7, with D uncertain. Trimming left V 5 bases short and J 0 bases short, with 14 bases between. CDR1 and CDR2 (germline): MDHEN, SYDVKM. The CDR3 totals 15 residues. Using reference TRBV28 and TRBJ2-7 for the parts outside the CDR3, the full variable domain is DVKVTQSSRYLVKRTGEKVFLECVQDMDHENMFWYRQDPGLGLRLIYFSYDVKMKEKGDIPEGYSVSREKKERFSLILESASTNQTSMYLCASSLSTVSSYEQYFGPGTRLTVT.

This clonotype was detected many times. The chain employs TRBV7-3 and TRBJ1-6, with D hard to call. V shed 5 bases and J shed 11 bases, with 22 bases lying between them. The germline V gene encodes CDR1 SGHTA and CDR2 FQGTGA. The CDR3 extends over 16 amino acids. The CDR3 DNA sequence: TGTGCCAGCAGCCCTCGAGGAGGCCCCTTTGCGGCACCCCTCCACTTT. Its protein is CASSPRGGPFAAPLHF.

This clonotype was picked up many times. V is TRBV20-1 and J is TRBJ2-3; no reliable D call. This CDR3 comprises 12 residues. Germline V gene sequence: CDR1 DFQATT, CDR2 SNEGSKA (reference sequence). V was cut by 0 bases and J by 3 bases, with 4 bases left in between. CDR3 loop: CSARDQTDTQYF. The CDR3 nucleotides are TGCAGTGCTAGAGATCAGACAGATACGCAGTATTTT.

For this clonotype: Possible read error: a much larger clone is one base away. J is TRBJ2-7 and V is TRBV7-2; TRBD1 aligns across 9 bases. Germline lookup yields CDR1 SGHTA and CDR2 FQGNSA. J was trimmed by 5 bases and V by 6 bases; bases with no gene match: 8. The CDR3 is made up of 14 amino acids. CDR3 protein: CASSTGQGRNEQYF. The CDR3 DNA reads as TGTGCCAGCAGTACAGGACAGGGGAGGAACGAGCAGTACTTC.

This clonotype was picked up many times. Relative to the germline gene, one junction end is altered; a read error may explain this. The chain has TRBV27 and TRBJ1-1, with D possibly being TRBD1 (6 bases). The CDR3 covers 12 residues. CDR1 MNHEY and CDR2 SMNVEV come from the germline V gene (reference sequence). CDR3 protein: CASSSPLSGVVF. Written as DNA, the CDR3 is TGTGCCAGCAGTTCGCCCCTCTCAGGGGTCGTCTTT.

V and J are TRBV5-4 and TRBJ2-7; 7 bases are a match to TRBD1. Unmatched junction bases numbered 6, after V lost 0 bases and J lost 6 bases. The CDR3 runs 14 residues. Germline assignment: CDR1 SGHNT and CDR2 YYREEE (reference sequence). The CDR3 bases are TGTGCCAGCAGCTTGGAACAGGGGTTGGGCGAGCAGTACTTC. Translated: CASSLEQGLGEQYF.

The chain joins TRBV29-1 to TRBJ2-1, with TRBD2 matching 8 bases. From germline, CDR1 is SQVTM and CDR2 ANQGSEA. The CDR3 contains 15 residues. V shed 1 base and J 10 bases; nucleotides not matched to a gene: 12. The CDR3 region is CSVEGDRGGQWEQFF. In DNA form, the CDR3 reads TGCAGCGTTGAAGGGGACCGGGGGGGGCAATGGGAGCAGTTCTTC.

The V and J genes are TRBV5-1 and TRBJ2-5; weak D call: TRBD2 (6 bases). V gave up 3 bases and J gave up 7 bases, with 19 bases separating them. In germline, CDR1 is SGHRS, CDR2 YFSETQ. This CDR3 comprises 15 residues. CDR3 amino acids: CASSSGGLMGGTQYF. CDR3 sequence (DNA): TGCGCCAGCAGCTCCGGAGGCCTAATGGGGGGGACCCAGTACTTC. The complete variable domain, with remaining parts taken from reference TRBV5-1 and TRBJ2-5, reads KAGVTQTPRYLIKTRGQQVTLSCSPISGHRSVSWYQQTPGQGLQFLFEYFSETQRNKGNFPGRFSGRQFSNSRSEMNVSTLELGDSALYLCASSSGGLMGGTQYFGPGTRLLVL.

V and J are TRBV19 and TRBJ2-5, with 8 positions matching TRBD2. There are 15 residues in the CDR3. The germline V gene has CDR1 LNHDA and CDR2 SQIVND (reference sequence). The V segment lost 4 bases and the J segment 2 bases; nucleotides outside the gene matches: 6. CDR3 sequence: CASSTGRVGQETQYF. CDR3 DNA sequence: TGTGCCAGTAGTACCGGGAGGGTGGGTCAAGAGACCCAGTACTTC.